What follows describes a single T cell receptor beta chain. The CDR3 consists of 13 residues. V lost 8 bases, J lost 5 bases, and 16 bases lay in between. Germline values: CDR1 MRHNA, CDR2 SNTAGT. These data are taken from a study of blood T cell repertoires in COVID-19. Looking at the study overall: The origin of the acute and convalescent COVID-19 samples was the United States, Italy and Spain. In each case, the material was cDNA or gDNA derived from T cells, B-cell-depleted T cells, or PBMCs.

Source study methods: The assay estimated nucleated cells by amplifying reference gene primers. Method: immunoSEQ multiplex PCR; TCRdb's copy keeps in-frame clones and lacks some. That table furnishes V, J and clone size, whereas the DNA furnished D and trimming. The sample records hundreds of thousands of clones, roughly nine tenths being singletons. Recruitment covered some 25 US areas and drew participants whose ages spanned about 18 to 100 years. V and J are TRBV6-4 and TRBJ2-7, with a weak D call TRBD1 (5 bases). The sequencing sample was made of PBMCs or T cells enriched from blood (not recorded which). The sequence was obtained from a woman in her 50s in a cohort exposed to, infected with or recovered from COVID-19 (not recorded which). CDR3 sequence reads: CASALLQGHEQYF. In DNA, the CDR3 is TGTGCCAGCGCCCTCCTGCAGGGCCACGAGCAGTACTTC.